The text below deals with one T cell receptor (beta chain). Its target is not known. This CDR3 is 13 amino acids long. The V end lost 6 bases, the J end lost 4 bases, and 13 bases lay between the germline ends. The germline V gene encodes CDR1 SGHRS and CDR2 YFSETQ. This sample is part of a study of cytomegalovirus exposure and HLA in healthy donors. Study observations and caveats: Apparent HLA restriction characterized most CMV-associated TCR beta chains in a later analysis. The authors excluded some V segments, including TRBV6-2 and TRBV6-3, as indistinguishable.

60 Vbeta and 13 Jbeta primers were used in PCR. In the original analysis: In a later analysis, the count reached 76 million or so unique TCR beta chains, with 10 million to 11 million shared. TCRdb's copy holds only in-frame clones and misses some; the assay was immunoSEQ multiplex PCR. D and trimming come from the DNA, and the V and J calls and clone size come from that table. The repertoire holds 190,000 or so clones, with 80% as singletons. The TCR comes from a boy aged 5-17 years in good health and CMV-seronegative. The chain employs TRBV5-1 and TRBJ2-5, with D tentatively TRBD1 (5 bases). What was sequenced was PBMCs. CDR3 coding DNA: TGCGCCAGCATCGTAGGGGAAGGAGAGACCCAGTACTTC. Translated: CASIVGEGETQYF.